This TCR beta chain was recovered during a study (dated by TCRdb to between 2015 and 2016). At the level of the whole study: The research examined where HIV persistence comes from in people whose immune systems controlled HIV infection without treatment.

Deletion took 5 bases off V and 3 bases off J, with a span of 17 bases between the germline ends. The CDR3 runs 15 residues from the cysteine to the phenylalanine. Left in the record is the CDR3 DNA by itself, 45 bases read in frame from the first base. The germline V gene sets CDR1 to SGHNT and CDR2 to YENEEA. Notes on this clonotype: Its antigen has not been determined. Within one base of it there is no much larger clone, and no base qualities were kept.

Library preparation was by 5' RACE. Sequencing took place on an Illumina HiSeq 2000. In-frame beta chains were kept once TCRdb had trimmed the public reads at Q25 with fastp and called clones with MiXCR. All rows with the same CDR3 protein become a single entry with the most common DNA and genes. Here the sample has fewer than 550 distinct CDR3 sequences; more than 15% occur a single time. The ten biggest clones cover around a fifth of the sample. This sequence originates from a male donor with HIV. The chain is made from TRBV11-3 and TRBJ2-7; TRBD2 is a weak D gene call, 5 bases matching. Material for sequencing was central memory T cells from blood PBMCs. The meaning of the sample's cell subset or site label: central memory CD4+ T cells. The encoded CDR3 is CASSPSDSFGYEQYF. In nucleotides, the sequence is TGTGCCAGCAGCCCCTCGGACTCTTTTGGCTACGAGCAGTACTTC.